These 24 T cell receptor beta chains came from one sample sequenced in a study of naive and memory T cell subsets. General study results and limits: A few larger clonotypes appeared in naive repertoires, especially CD8, possibly memory cells re-expressing CD45RA.

Their cognate antigens are unknown. The beta constant-region primer was an equimolar mix of two oligonucleotides covering TRBC1 and TRBC2. Ligated cDNA was amplified by four rounds of PCR with nested alpha and beta constant-region primers and SP2. TCRdb analysed the UMI-ligation and nested PCR reads with MiXCR anew, one entry per CDR3 protein. The sample consists of approximately 90,000 distinct CDR3 sequences, around 11% of them appearing once. The sample taken for sequencing was naive CD4+ T cells from blood. The source is a human donor in good health.

The chain has TRBV14 and TRBJ2-1; D might be TRBD2 (6 bases). Trimming took off 1 base at V and 1 base at J, with 14 bases between the two ends. CDR3 length: 17 amino acids. CDR1 is SGHDN and CDR2 is FVKESK in the germline V gene. The CDR3, as DNA: TGTGCCAGCAGCCAAGCCCCGACTAGTAAATCCTACAATGAGCAGTTCTTC. It encodes CASSQAPTSKSYNEQFF.

This clonotype was counted between two and nine times. The rearrangement joins TRBV12-3 or TRBV12-4 to TRBJ1-1; 8 bases align to TRBD1. There are 15 residues in the CDR3. Losses at the gene ends were 2 bases for V and 0 bases for J; bases not matched to a gene: 2. CDR3 residues: CASSLQGALNTEAFF. CDR3 in DNA: TGTGCCAGCAGTTTACAGGGGGCACTGAACACTGAAGCTTTCTTT.

The chain joins TRBV5-1 to TRBJ2-3, with a possible D match to TRBD2 (5 bases). Trimming took 4 bases from V and 0 from J, leaving 12 bases between them. This CDR3 has 15 amino acids. Germline V gene data show CDR1 as SGHRS and CDR2 as YFSETQ. CDR3 in DNA: TGCGCCAGCAGCACCTCGGGGTCTAGCACAGATACGCAGTATTTT. It specifies CASSTSGSSTDTQYF.

This chain links TRBV28 with TRBJ1-5; D is perhaps TRBD1 (5 bases). Trimming cost V 6 bases and J 11 bases, with 20 bases left between them. The germline CDR1 and CDR2 sequences are MDHEN and SYDVKM. The CDR3 covers 14 residues. The CDR3 here is CASRATGHRFSQHF. CDR3 DNA sequence: TGTGCCAGCAGGGCCACAGGACACCGGTTTTCCCAGCATTTT.

This clonotype was observed many times. The rearrangement links TRBV3-1 to TRBJ2-3; D gene unclear. V lost 2 bases and J 5 bases, leaving 2 bases between the germline ends. The CDR3 loop spans 11 amino acids. Germline assignment: CDR1 LGHDT and CDR2 YNNKEL (reference sequence). CDR3 sequence reads: CASSQLDTQYF. The CDR3 bases are TGTGCCAGCAGCCAACTAGATACGCAGTATTTT.

The rearrangement links TRBV12-3 or TRBV12-4 to TRBJ2-7; 10 bases match TRBD2. J lost 2 bases, V lost 3 bases, and 4 bases had no gene match. The length of the CDR3 is 15 residues. CDR3 residues: CASSFSSGGTYEQYF. In DNA form, the CDR3 reads TGTGCCAGCAGTTTCAGTAGCGGGGGGACCTACGAGCAGTACTTC.

This clonotype was found a few times. The junction differs from germline at one of its ends, possibly a read error. The rearrangement uses TRBV6-4 and TRBJ2-7; 9 nucleotides match TRBD2. Germline V gives CDR1 MRHNA, CDR2 SNTAGT. CDR3 size: 14 residues. CDR3 amino acids: CASSDVVPGTSSWF. In nucleotides, the CDR3 is TGTGCCAGCAGTGACGTAGTTCCCGGGACTAGCAGTTGGTTC.

This clonotype turned up a few times. The chain recombines TRBV3-1 with TRBJ2-5, with no clear D. Germline CDR1 is LGHDT and CDR2 is YNNKEL (reference sequence). The V gene lost 4 bases and the J gene lost 3 bases, with 15 bases spanning the gap. The length of the CDR3 is 15 residues. The CDR3 sequence: CASSPSDVPKETQYF. DNA for the CDR3: TGTGCCAGCAGCCCCTCTGACGTTCCCAAAGAGACCCAGTACTTC.

This clonotype has at least ten counts. The rearrangement uses TRBV3-1 and TRBJ1-1; D call uncertain. Germline loops: CDR1 LGHDT, CDR2 YNNKEL (reference sequence). The CDR3 extends over 13 amino acids. The V end lost 2 bases, the J end lost 1 base, and 5 bases lay between the germline ends. CDR3: CASSQKTNTEAFF. The CDR3 nucleotides are TGTGCCAGCAGCCAAAAAACGAACACTGAAGCTTTCTTT.

This clonotype was seen once. The chain links TRBV15 to TRBJ2-2, with D tentatively TRBD2 (6 bases). CDR3 size: 16 residues. V lost 1 base to trimming and J lost 4 bases, with 13 bases between them. The germline V gene encodes CDR1 LNHNV and CDR2 YYDKDF (reference sequence). Here the CDR3 reads CATSRAPGVLTGELFF. The CDR3 coding sequence is TGTGCCACCAGCAGAGCACCGGGGGTGCTCACCGGGGAGCTGTTTTTT.

This chain uses TRBV12-3 or TRBV12-4 with TRBJ2-2; 13 nucleotides match TRBD2. The V gene end was trimmed by 4 bases and the J gene end by 4 bases; junction bases not matched to a gene: 0. This CDR3 contains 15 residues. The CDR3 coding sequence is TGTGCCAGCAGTTGGACTAGCGGGGGCACCGGGGAGCTGTTTTTT. Amino acid sequence: CASSWTSGGTGELFF.

This clonotype was counted a few times. This chain joins TRBV6-5 and TRBJ1-5; 9 nucleotides match TRBD1. The V gene end was trimmed by 5 bases and the J gene end by 3 bases; junction bases not matched to a gene: 5. This CDR3 contains 15 residues. Germline CDR1 MNHEY, CDR2 SVGAGI. CDR3 nucleotide sequence: TGTGCCAGCAGTGAAGACAGGGGGGACAATCAGCCCCAGCATTTT. This encodes CASSEDRGDNQPQHF.

This clonotype appeared a few times. The chain links TRBV6-2 or TRBV6-3 to TRBJ2-1; 8 bases match TRBD2. CDR1 and CDR2 (germline): MNHEY, SVGEGT. CDR3 length: 16 residues. V lost 0 bases and J lost 7; bases outside the gene matches: 8. The CDR3 DNA is TGTGCCAGCAGTTACTCGCCGAGAGCGGGAGTTAATGAGCAGTTCTTC. Translating it yields CASSYSPRAGVNEQFF.

The chain employs TRBV20-1 and TRBJ1-5; the D gene is possibly TRBD1 (5 bases). With 7 bases removed from V and 1 base from J, the gap between germline ends came to 14 bases. The CDR3 covers 14 residues. Germline values: CDR1 DFQATT, CDR2 SNEGSKA (reference sequence). The CDR3 is CSGLRGQSNQPQHF. The CDR3 coding sequence is TGCAGTGGCCTAAGGGGCCAGAGCAATCAGCCCCAGCATTTT.

This rearrangement joins TRBV7-6 to TRBJ2-3; TRBD1 agrees at 8 bases. After removal of 2 bases from V and 3 bases from J, the junction contained 4 bases not matched to a gene. In germline, CDR1 is SGHVS, CDR2 FNYEAQ. There are 15 residues in the CDR3. The CDR3 DNA reads as TGTGCCAGCAGCTTAAGGACAGGGCTAACAGATACGCAGTATTTT. Its protein product is CASSLRTGLTDTQYF.

This chain joins TRBV30 and TRBJ2-3, with 10 bases lining up with TRBD2. Germline CDR1 and CDR2: GTSNPN and SVGIG (reference sequence). Trimming took 3 bases from V and 6 from J; bases not matched to a gene: 3. The CDR3 sequence is 13 residues long. The CDR3 DNA reads TGTGCCTGGAGAGCGGGGGGGAAGGATACGCAGTATTTT. Its translation is CAWRAGGKDTQYF.

There are many counts of this clonotype. This chain connects TRBV18 to TRBJ1-2, with D unresolved. V lost 2 bases, J lost 6 bases, and 10 bases lay in between. Germline CDR1 reads KGHSH; CDR2 reads LQKENI. The CDR3 consists of 13 residues. Here the CDR3 DNA reads TGTGCCAGCTCACCATTGACCTTCGATGGCTACACCTTC. This sequence encodes CASSPLTFDGYTF.

This chain uses TRBV6-5 with TRBJ1-1; TRBD1 agrees at 7 bases. CDR1 is MNHEY and CDR2 is SVGAGI in the germline V gene. CDR3 length: 15 residues. The J segment lost 6 bases and the V segment lost 0 bases, leaving 7 bases of the junction unmatched. For the CDR3, the DNA is TGTGCCAGCAGTTACTCGAATTACAGGGGCTCTGAAGCTTTCTTT. As protein: CASSYSNYRGSEAFF.

In this sample, this clonotype turned up a few times. The rearrangement joins TRBV7-9 to TRBJ2-7, with D uncertain. From germline, CDR1 is SEHNR and CDR2 FQNEAQ (reference sequence). Trimming removed 2 bases at V and 4 bases at J, with 9 bases between. The CDR3 spans 13 residues. CDR3 nucleotide sequence: TGTGCCAGCAGCTTAACACCCGATTACGAGCAGTACTTC. This sequence encodes CASSLTPDYEQYF.

This CDR3 is CSARPTGGWGNTEAFF. Written as DNA, the CDR3 is TGCAGTGCTAGACCAACAGGGGGCTGGGGGAACACTGAAGCTTTCTTT. V and J are TRBV20-1 and TRBJ1-1; TRBD1 aligns across 9 bases. Per germline, CDR1 DFQATT and CDR2 SNEGSKA (reference sequence). The CDR3 is 16 amino acids. Unmatched junction bases numbered 8, after V lost 2 bases and J lost 1 base.

This clonotype was picked up a small number of times. The chain has TRBV6-1 and TRBJ2-5; D is unresolved. Trimming took 6 bases from V and 2 from J, leaving 1 base between them. The CDR3 has 10 amino acids. Looked up from germline, CDR1 is MNHNS and CDR2 is SASEGT. The CDR3 DNA sequence: TGTGCCAGCAGACAAGAGACCCAGTACTTC. This gives the protein CASRQETQYF.

This clonotype was observed a handful of times. The chain combines TRBV6-2 or TRBV6-3 with TRBJ2-1, with TRBD2 matching over 9 bases. Germline V CDR1 and CDR2: MNHEY, SVGEGT. This CDR3 has 18 amino acids. Losses at the gene ends were 0 bases for V and 8 bases for J; bases not matched to a gene: 14. The CDR3 loop reads CASSYSGLAGTSGDEQFF. The DNA for the CDR3 is TGTGCCAGCAGTTACTCGGGTCTAGCGGGAACCTCGGGGGATGAGCAGTTCTTC.

This clonotype was seen a few times. The genes are TRBV29-1 and TRBJ1-2; D gene uncertain. The germline V and J ends were trimmed by 4 bases and 8 bases, with 14 bases remaining between them. Germline V gene sequence: CDR1 SQVTM, CDR2 ANQGSEA. CDR3 length: 12 amino acids. The CDR3: CSVASASEGYTF. The CDR3 nucleotides read TGCAGCGTTGCCTCCGCATCGGAGGGCTACACCTTC. The whole variable domain, filled in from reference TRBV29-1 and TRBJ1-2, reads SAVISQKPSRDICQRGTSLTIQCQVDSQVTMMFWYRQQPGQSLTLIATANQGSEATYESGFVIDKFPISRPNLTFSTLTVSNMSPEDSSIYLCSVASASEGYTFGSGTRLTVV.

The V and J genes are TRBV12-3 or TRBV12-4 and TRBJ2-4; D is uncertain. The CDR3 extends over 13 amino acids. The V end was cut by 3 bases, the J end by 8 bases, with 11 bases between. The CDR3 loop reads CASSLVGEDIQYF. In DNA, the CDR3 is TGTGCCAGCAGTTTGGTGGGCGAAGACATTCAGTACTTC.